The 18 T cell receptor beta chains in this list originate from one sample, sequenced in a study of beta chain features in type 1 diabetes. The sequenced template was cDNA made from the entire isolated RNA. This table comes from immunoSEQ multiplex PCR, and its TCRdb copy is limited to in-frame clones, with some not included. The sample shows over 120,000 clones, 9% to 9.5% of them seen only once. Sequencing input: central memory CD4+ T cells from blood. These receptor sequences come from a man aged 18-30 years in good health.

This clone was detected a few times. The CDR3 region has the DNA TGTGCCAGCAGCCCCCTACCAACGACCCAGTACTTC. Its protein product is CASSPLPTTQYF. V is TRBV14 and J is TRBJ2-5; D unclear. V dropped 4 bases and J dropped 7 bases, with 10 bases sitting between them. Germline V gene data show CDR1 as SGHDN and CDR2 as FVKESK. This CDR3 spans 12 amino acids.

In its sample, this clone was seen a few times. As DNA, the CDR3 is TGTGCCAGCAGCGGCCAGACAGAAATGACTGAAGCTTTCTTT. This gives the protein CASSGQTEMTEAFF. The V and J genes are TRBV7-6 and TRBJ1-1; a weak D match, TRBD1 (5 bases). In germline, CDR1 is SGHVS, CDR2 FNYEAQ. This CDR3 spans 14 amino acids. V was clipped by 5 bases and J by 5 bases, with 15 bases between them.

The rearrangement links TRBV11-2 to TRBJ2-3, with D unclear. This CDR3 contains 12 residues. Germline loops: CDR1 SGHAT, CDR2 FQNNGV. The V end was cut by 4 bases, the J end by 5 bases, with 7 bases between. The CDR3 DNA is TGTGCCAGCAGCTCGGGTGGAGATACGCAGTATTTT. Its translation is CASSSGGDTQYF.

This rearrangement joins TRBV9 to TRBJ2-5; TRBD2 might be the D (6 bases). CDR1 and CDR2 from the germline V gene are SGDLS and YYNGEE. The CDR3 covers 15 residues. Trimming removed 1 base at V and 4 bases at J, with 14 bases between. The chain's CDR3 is CASSVRSGVGETQYF. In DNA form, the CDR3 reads TGTGCCAGCAGCGTACGTTCGGGAGTCGGAGAGACCCAGTACTTC. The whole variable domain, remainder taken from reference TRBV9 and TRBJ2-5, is DSGVTQTPKHLITATGQRVTLRCSPRSGDLSVYWYQQSLDQGLQFLIQYYNGEERAKGNILERFSAQQFPDLHSELNLSSLELGDSALYFCASSVRSGVGETQYFGPGTRLLVL.

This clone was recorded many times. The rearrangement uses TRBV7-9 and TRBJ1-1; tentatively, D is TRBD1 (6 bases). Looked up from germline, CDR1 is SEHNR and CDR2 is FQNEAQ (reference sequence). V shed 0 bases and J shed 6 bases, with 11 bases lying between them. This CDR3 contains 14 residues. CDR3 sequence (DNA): TGTGCCAGCAGCTTAGCAGGACAGCCCGCTGAAGCTTTCTTT. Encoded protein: CASSLAGQPAEAFF. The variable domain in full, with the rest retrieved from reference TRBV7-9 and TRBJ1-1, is DTGVSQNPRHKITKRGQNVTFRCDPISEHNRLYWYRQTLGQGPEFLTYFQNEAQLEKSRLLSDRFSAERPKGSFSTLEIQRTEQGDSAMYLCASSLAGQPAEAFFGQGTRLTVV.

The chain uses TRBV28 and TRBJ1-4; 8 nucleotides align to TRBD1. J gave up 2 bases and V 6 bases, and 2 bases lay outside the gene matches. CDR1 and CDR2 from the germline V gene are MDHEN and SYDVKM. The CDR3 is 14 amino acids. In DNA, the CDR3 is TGTGCCAGCAGACAGGGGGGGACTAATGAAAAACTGTTTTTT. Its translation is CASRQGGTNEKLFF. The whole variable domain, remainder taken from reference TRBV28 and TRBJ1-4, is DVKVTQSSRYLVKRTGEKVFLECVQDMDHENMFWYRQDPGLGLRLIYFSYDVKMKEKGDIPEGYSVSREKKERFSLILESASTNQTSMYLCASRQGGTNEKLFFGSGTQLSVL.

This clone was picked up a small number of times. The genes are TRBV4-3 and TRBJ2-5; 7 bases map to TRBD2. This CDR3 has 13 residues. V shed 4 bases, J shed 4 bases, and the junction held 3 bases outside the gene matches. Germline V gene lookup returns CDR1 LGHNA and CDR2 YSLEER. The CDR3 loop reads CASSRTGGETQYF. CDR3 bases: TGCGCCAGCAGCCGCACGGGGGGAGAGACCCAGTACTTC.

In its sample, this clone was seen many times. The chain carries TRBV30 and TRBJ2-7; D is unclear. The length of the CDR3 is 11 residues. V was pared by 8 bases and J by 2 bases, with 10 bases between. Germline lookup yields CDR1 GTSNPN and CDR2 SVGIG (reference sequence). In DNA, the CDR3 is TGTGCCGGTGACACCGCCTACGAGCAGTACTTC. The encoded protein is CAGDTAYEQYF.

CDR3 DNA sequence: TGTGCCAGCAGCTTATACTACGAGCAGTACTTC. Amino acid sequence: CASSLYYEQYF. The chain uses TRBV7-2 and TRBJ2-5; D is unclear. Near its end, the DNA agrees better with TRBJ2-7, so the J call may be wrong. Germline CDR1 SGHTA, CDR2 FQGNSA. This CDR3 is built from 11 residues.

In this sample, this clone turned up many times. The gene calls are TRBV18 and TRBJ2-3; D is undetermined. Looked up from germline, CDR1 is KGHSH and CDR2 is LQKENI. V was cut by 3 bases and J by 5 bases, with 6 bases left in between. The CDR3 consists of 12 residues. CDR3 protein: CASSPDLDTQYF. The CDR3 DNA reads TGTGCCAGCTCACCCGACTTAGATACGCAGTATTTT. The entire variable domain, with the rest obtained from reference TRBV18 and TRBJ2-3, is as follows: NAGVMQNPRHLVRRRGQEARLRCSPMKGHSHVYWYRQLPEEGLKFMVYLQKENIIDESGMPKERFSAEFPKEGPSILRIQQVVRGDSAAYFCASSPDLDTQYFGPGTRLTVL.

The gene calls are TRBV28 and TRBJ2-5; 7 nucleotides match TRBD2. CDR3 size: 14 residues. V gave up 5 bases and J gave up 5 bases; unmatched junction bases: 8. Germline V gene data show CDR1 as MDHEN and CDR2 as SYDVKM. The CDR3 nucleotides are TGTGCCAGCAGTGTGACTAGCCTTGGGGAGACCCAGTACTTC. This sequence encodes CASSVTSLGETQYF. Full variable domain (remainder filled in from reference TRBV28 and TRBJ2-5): DVKVTQSSRYLVKRTGEKVFLECVQDMDHENMFWYRQDPGLGLRLIYFSYDVKMKEKGDIPEGYSVSREKKERFSLILESASTNQTSMYLCASSVTSLGETQYFGPGTRLLVL.

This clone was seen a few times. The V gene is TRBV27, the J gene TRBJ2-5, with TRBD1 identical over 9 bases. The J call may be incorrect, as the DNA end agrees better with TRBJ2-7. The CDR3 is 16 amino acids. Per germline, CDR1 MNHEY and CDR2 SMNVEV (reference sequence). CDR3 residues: CASSQGQGRGMGEQYF. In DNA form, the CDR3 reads TGTGCCAGCAGCCAAGGACAGGGGCGGGGGATGGGCGAGCAGTACTTC.

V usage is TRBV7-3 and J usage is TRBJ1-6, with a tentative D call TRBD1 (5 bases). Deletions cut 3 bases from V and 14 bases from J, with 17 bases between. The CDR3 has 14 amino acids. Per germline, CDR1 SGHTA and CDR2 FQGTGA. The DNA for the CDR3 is TGTGCCAGCAGCTTTACTCCCTCGGGGGGAACCCTCCACTTT. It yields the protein CASSFTPSGGTLHF.

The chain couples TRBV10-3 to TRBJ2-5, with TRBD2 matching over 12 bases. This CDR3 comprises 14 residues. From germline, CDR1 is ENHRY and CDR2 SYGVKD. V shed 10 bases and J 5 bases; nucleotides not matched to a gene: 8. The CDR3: CATKTSGGGETQYF. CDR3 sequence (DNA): TGTGCCACCAAGACTAGCGGGGGCGGGGAGACCCAGTACTTC.

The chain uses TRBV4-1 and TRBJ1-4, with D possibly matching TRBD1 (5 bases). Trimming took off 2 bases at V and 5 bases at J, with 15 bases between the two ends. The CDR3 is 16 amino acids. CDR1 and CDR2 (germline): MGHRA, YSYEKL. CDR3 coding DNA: TGCGCCAGCAGCCAATTTGGAGGAGGGGTGAATGAAAAACTGTTTTTT. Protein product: CASSQFGGGVNEKLFF.

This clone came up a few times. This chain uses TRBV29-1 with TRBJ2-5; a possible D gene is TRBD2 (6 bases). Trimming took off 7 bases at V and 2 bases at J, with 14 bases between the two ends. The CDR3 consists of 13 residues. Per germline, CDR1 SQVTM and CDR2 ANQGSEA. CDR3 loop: CSAGMAGQETQYF. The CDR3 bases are TGCAGCGCGGGTATGGCGGGGCAAGAGACCCAGTACTTC.

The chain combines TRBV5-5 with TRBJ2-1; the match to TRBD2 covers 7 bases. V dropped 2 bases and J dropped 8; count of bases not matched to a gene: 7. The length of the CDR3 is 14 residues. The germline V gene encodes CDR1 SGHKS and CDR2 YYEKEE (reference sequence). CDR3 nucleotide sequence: TGTGCCAGCAGCTTACAAGCGGGGATGGATGAGCAGTTCTTC. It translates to CASSLQAGMDEQFF. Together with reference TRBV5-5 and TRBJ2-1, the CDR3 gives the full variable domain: DAGVTQSPTHLIKTRGQQVTLRCSPISGHKSVSWYQQVLGQGPQFIFQYYEKEERGRGNFPDRFSARQFPNYSSELNVNALLLGDSALYLCASSLQAGMDEQFFGPGTRLTVL.

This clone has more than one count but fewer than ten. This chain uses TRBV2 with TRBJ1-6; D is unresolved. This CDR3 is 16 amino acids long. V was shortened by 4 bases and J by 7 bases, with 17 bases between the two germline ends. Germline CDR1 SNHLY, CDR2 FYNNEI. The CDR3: CASSAVRTGLNSPLHF. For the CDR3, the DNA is TGTGCCAGCAGTGCAGTAAGGACGGGATTAAATTCACCCCTCCACTTT.